Listed here are 29 T cell receptor beta chains from one sample, sequenced in a study of control samples from healthy donors and cancer patients. Sequencing was performed with immunoSEQ multiplex PCR; in TCRdb, only in-frame clones are kept and a portion is missing. The table has over 85,000 clones, roughly 83% seen once. Sequences were obtained from PBMCs. The receptors here all came from a man between 65 and 80 years old with lung cancer.

The rearrangement joins TRBV28 to TRBJ2-7, with TRBD1 matching 8 bases. Germline trimming cut 6 bases from V and 6 bases from J; bases unmatched to any gene: 4. The CDR3 length is 12 residues. CDR1 and CDR2 (germline): MDHEN, SYDVKM. The CDR3 protein is CASRRTGLEQYF. DNA of the CDR3: TGTGCCAGCAGGAGGACAGGGCTCGAGCAGTACTTC.

The chain has TRBV5-5 and TRBJ1-5, with 10 positions matching TRBD1. Looked up from germline, CDR1 is SGHKS and CDR2 is YYEKEE (reference sequence). The CDR3 covers 15 residues. Trimming at V came to 0 bases and at J to 5 bases, leaving 2 bases not matched to a gene. For the CDR3, the DNA is TGTGCCAGCAGCTTGGCGGGGACAGGGGATCAGCCCCAGCATTTT. Protein product: CASSLAGTGDQPQHF.

This chain connects TRBV5-1 to TRBJ2-3; no clear D. The CDR3 contains 15 residues. Trimming took off 0 bases at V and 5 bases at J, with 13 bases between the two ends. In germline, CDR1 is SGHRS, CDR2 YFSETQ. The CDR3 is CASSLVGQAGDTQYF. The DNA of the CDR3 is TGCGCCAGCAGCTTGGTCGGTCAGGCAGGAGATACGCAGTATTTT.

J is TRBJ1-1 and V is TRBV12-3 or TRBV12-4, with D hard to call. The CDR3 runs to 13 residues. Deletions cut 7 bases from V and 0 bases from J, with 9 bases between. CDR3 DNA sequence: TGTGCCAGCAATCATAGAATGAACACTGAAGCTTTCTTT. It yields the protein CASNHRMNTEAFF.

This clone was observed a handful of times. The chain is built from TRBV18 and TRBJ1-1; no firm D call. Between the trimmed V and J ends, which lost 5 bases and 11 bases, there was a span of 9 bases. CDR1 and CDR2 (germline): KGHSH, LQKENI. The CDR3 spans 10 residues. The CDR3 protein is CASSGPAAFF. The CDR3 DNA follows: TGTGCCAGCTCAGGGCCGGCCGCTTTCTTT.

V is TRBV5-4 and J is TRBJ1-5, with 9 bases aligning to TRBD1. Trimming took 4 bases from V and 6 from J; bases not matched to a gene: 8. The germline V gene has CDR1 SGHNT and CDR2 YYREEE (reference sequence). This CDR3 is built from 15 residues. This chain's CDR3 is CASSPGTGQGQPQHF. The CDR3 nucleotides are TGTGCCAGCAGCCCTGGGACAGGGCAGGGTCAGCCCCAGCATTTT.

V gene TRBV24-1 combines with J gene TRBJ1-2; D is unclear. The germline V gene encodes CDR1 KGHDR and CDR2 SFDVKD. There are 14 residues in the CDR3. V was pared by 5 bases and J by 4 bases, with 13 bases between. The CDR3 region is CATSAGLGSYGYTF. As DNA, the CDR3 is TGTGCCACCAGTGCCGGCCTCGGCTCCTATGGCTACACCTTC.

This rearrangement joins TRBV5-4 to TRBJ1-1; 12 nucleotides line up with TRBD1. The CDR3 extends over 13 amino acids. The germline V gene has CDR1 SGHNT and CDR2 YYREEE (reference sequence). V dropped 7 bases and J dropped 7; count of bases not matched to a gene: 5. In nucleotides, the CDR3 is TGTGCCAGCCAGGGACAGGGGGCGTTTGAAGCTTTCTTT. Protein sequence: CASQGQGAFEAFF.

This chain links TRBV11-2 with TRBJ1-6, with D possibly TRBD1 on 6 matching bases. CDR3 length: 20 amino acids. Germline CDR1 and CDR2: SGHAT and FQNNGV. The V end was cut by 0 bases, the J end by 4 bases, with 22 bases between. CDR3 nucleotides: TGTGCCAGCAGCTTAGATTTACCTCTAACAGGGAGGGGTTATAATTCACCCCTCCACTTT. Translating gives CASSLDLPLTGRGYNSPLHF. Full variable domain (outside the CDR3, taken from reference TRBV11-2 and TRBJ1-6): EAGVAQSPRYKIIEKRQSVAFWCNPISGHATLYWYQQILGQGPKLLIQFQNNGVVDDSQLPKDRFSAERLKGVDSTLKIQPAKLEDSAVYLCASSLDLPLTGRGYNSPLHFGNGTRLTVT.

The rearrangement links TRBV27 to TRBJ1-2; a possible D gene is TRBD1 (5 bases). The length of the CDR3 is 15 residues. Trimming removed 4 bases from V and 4 bases from J, with 16 bases in between. The germline gives CDR1 MNHEY, CDR2 SMNVEV (reference sequence). CDR3 nucleotide sequence: TGTGCCAGCAGTTCAACCGAGGCCAGGGTCTATGGCTACACCTTC. It yields the protein CASSSTEARVYGYTF.

On this clone: Other nucleotide sequences in the sample specify the same CDR3. J is TRBJ1-1 and V is TRBV18; D uncertain. This CDR3 spans 12 amino acids. The germline V and J ends were trimmed by 1 base and 5 bases, with 5 bases remaining between them. In germline, CDR1 is KGHSH, CDR2 LQKENI. CDR3 in amino acids: CASSPLRTEAFF. CDR3 nucleotide sequence: TGTGCCAGCTCACCACTTAGGACTGAAGCTTTCTTT. The full variable domain, its missing parts supplied by reference TRBV18 and TRBJ1-1, is NAGVMQNPRHLVRRRGQEARLRCSPMKGHSHVYWYRQLPEEGLKFMVYLQKENIIDESGMPKERFSAEFPKEGPSILRIQQVVRGDSAAYFCASSPLRTEAFFGQGTRLTVV.

The rearrangement uses TRBV5-1 and TRBJ1-4; a possible D gene is TRBD1 (6 bases). Trimming removed 4 bases from V and 0 bases from J, with 13 bases in between. The CDR3 has 16 residues. The germline CDR1 and CDR2 sequences are SGHRS and YFSETQ. The CDR3 reads CASSPWTVATNEKLFF. CDR3 in DNA: TGCGCCAGCAGCCCTTGGACAGTTGCAACTAATGAAAAACTGTTTTTT.

The rearrangement uses TRBV6-5 and TRBJ1-1, with TRBD1 identical over 9 bases. The CDR3 runs to 15 residues. Unmatched junction bases numbered 8, after V lost 5 bases and J lost 4 bases. Germline values: CDR1 MNHEY, CDR2 SVGAGI. The CDR3 region is CASSTHRGPGTEAFF. The CDR3 DNA reads TGTGCCAGCAGTACCCACAGGGGGCCGGGCACTGAAGCTTTCTTT.

The chain couples TRBV24-1 to TRBJ1-2; no clear D. Germline V gene data show CDR1 as KGHDR and CDR2 as SFDVKD. Between the trimmed V and J ends, which lost 4 bases and 2 bases, there was a span of 4 bases. The CDR3 totals 12 residues. This CDR3 reads CATSDRNYGYTF. CDR3 DNA: TGTGCCACCAGTGACAGGAACTATGGCTACACCTTC.

The gene calls are TRBV6-2 or TRBV6-3 and TRBJ1-4; D is unclear. Trimming shortened V by 5 bases and J by 11 bases, and 12 bases separated the two germline ends. The V gene's germline CDR1 is MNHEY and CDR2 SVGEGT. The CDR3 extends over 12 amino acids. The CDR3 sequence: CASSQVAAKLFF. The CDR3 DNA follows: TGTGCCAGCAGTCAGGTTGCTGCTAAACTGTTTTTT.

This chain links TRBV20-1 with TRBJ1-2; D perhaps matches TRBD1 (6 bases). The CDR3 is 15 amino acids. Trimming stripped 3 bases from V and 5 bases from J, with 19 bases between. CDR1 and CDR2 (germline): DFQATT, SNEGSKA (reference sequence). Here the CDR3 DNA reads TGCAGTGCTAGTCTGGGGGGGGACAACGCGTATGGCTACACCTTC. It is translated as CSASLGGDNAYGYTF.

The chain links TRBV7-9 to TRBJ2-7; TRBD1 matches at 7 bases. J lost 5 bases, V lost 2 bases, and 6 bases had no gene match. The V gene's germline CDR1 is SEHNR and CDR2 FQNEAQ (reference sequence). The CDR3 contains 14 residues. In nucleotides, the CDR3 is TGTGCCAGCAGCTTAACGACAGGGAGCCACGAGCAGTACTTC. Encoded protein: CASSLTTGSHEQYF.

This clone was recorded only once. The V gene is TRBV14, the J gene TRBJ1-2; the D gene is possibly TRBD1 (6 bases). This CDR3 comprises 13 residues. The germline V and J ends were trimmed by 6 bases and 4 bases, with 12 bases remaining between them. Germline V lookup: CDR1 SGHDN, CDR2 FVKESK. CDR3: CASSPGDLYGYTF. CDR3 coding DNA: TGTGCCAGCAGTCCAGGGGACCTCTATGGCTACACCTTC.

This clone was seen a single time. The rearrangement links TRBV12-1 to TRBJ2-3; TRBD2 is taken as the D call from the table, unchecked against the DNA. TRBV12-1 is described as a pseudogene. CDR3 length: 16 residues. The CDR3 DNA sequence: TGTGCCAGCAGCCACGCCGGGACTAGCGGCACAGATACGCAGTATTTT. It codes for CASSHAGTSGTDTQYF.

V and J are TRBV6-6 and TRBJ1-6; TRBD1 matches at 7 bases. V trimming: 7 bases; J trimming: 9 bases; junction bases outside the gene matches: 9. The CDR3 is 14 amino acids. Per germline, CDR1 MNHNY and CDR2 SVGAGI (reference sequence). The chain's CDR3 is CASTLDRDRSPLHF. The CDR3 DNA follows: TGTGCCAGCACCTTAGACAGGGATCGTTCACCCCTCCACTTT.

About this clone itself: The germline gene is not matched at one end of the junction; a read error may be the cause. The chain joins TRBV7-7 to TRBJ2-5; no firm D call. CDR3 size: 14 residues. In germline, CDR1 is SSHAT, CDR2 FNYEAQ (reference sequence). The DNA of the CDR3 is TGTGCTAGCAGCCTCACTCCAGGCCAAGAGACCCAGTACTTC. Translation: CASSLTPGQETQYF.

V gene TRBV5-6 combines with J gene TRBJ2-1; D may be TRBD1 or TRBD2 (5 bases each). The CDR3 contains 12 residues. Trimming stripped 1 base from V and 10 bases from J, with 9 bases between. Germline V gene lookup returns CDR1 SGHDT and CDR2 YYEEEE. The CDR3 spells CASSLSRDEQFF. DNA of the CDR3: TGTGCCAGCAGCTTGAGTAGGGACGAGCAGTTCTTC.

The gene calls are TRBV6-2 or TRBV6-3 and TRBJ1-1, with D perhaps TRBD1 (5 bases). The CDR3 is 13 residues long. V gave up 5 bases and J gave up 1 base, with 8 bases separating them. Germline CDR1 and CDR2: MNHEY and SVGEGT. This chain's CDR3 is CASSDRGNTEAFF. In DNA form, the CDR3 reads TGTGCCAGCAGTGACAGAGGGAACACTGAAGCTTTCTTT.

There are a few counts of this clone. The V call is TRBV27, the J call TRBJ2-5, with 12 bases aligning to TRBD2. V trimming: 6 bases; J trimming: 2 bases; junction bases outside the gene matches: 4. CDR1 and CDR2 from the germline V gene are MNHEY and SMNVEV (reference sequence). The CDR3 loop spans 15 amino acids. The CDR3 reads CASSRTSGVQETQYF. The CDR3 DNA reads TGTGCCAGCAGCAGGACTAGCGGGGTACAAGAGACCCAGTACTTC.

J is TRBJ2-7 and V is TRBV28; 10 bases are shared with TRBD2. The CDR3 has 15 residues. V lost 5 bases to trimming and J lost 0 bases; unmatched junction nucleotides: 4. CDR1 and CDR2 from the germline V gene are MDHEN and SYDVKM. Here the CDR3 reads CASSGAGGGSYEQYF. CDR3 sequence (DNA): TGTGCCAGCAGTGGAGCGGGGGGGGGCTCCTACGAGCAGTACTTC.

This clone was seen once. The V call is TRBV9, the J call TRBJ2-3, with 10 bases identical to TRBD1. Per the germline V gene, CDR1 is SGDLS and CDR2 is YYNGEE. With V trimmed by 4 bases and J by 0 bases, 20 bases remained unmatched. The CDR3 consists of 21 residues. This chain's CDR3 is CASSNELIRTGGPSSTDTQYF. The CDR3 bases are TGTGCCAGCAGCAATGAATTAATAAGGACAGGGGGTCCCTCTAGCACAGATACGCAGTATTTT.

The rearrangement joins TRBV7-2 to TRBJ2-2; D gene ambiguous. Germline lookup yields CDR1 SGHTA and CDR2 FQGNSA. The V end lost 3 bases, the J end lost 7 bases, and 6 bases lay between the germline ends. The CDR3 sequence is 12 residues long. CDR3 sequence: CASSFFDGELFF. CDR3 coding DNA: TGTGCCAGCAGCTTTTTTGACGGGGAGCTGTTTTTT.

This chain links TRBV29-1 with TRBJ1-1, with a possible D match to TRBD1 (6 bases). Trimming shortened V by 3 bases and J by 0 bases, and 11 bases separated the two germline ends. From germline, CDR1 is SQVTM and CDR2 ANQGSEA. This CDR3 region has 14 residues. CDR3 coding DNA: TGCAGCGTTGATACAGGGATGGTGAACACTGAAGCTTTCTTT. Residues: CSVDTGMVNTEAFF.

This rearrangement joins TRBV19 to TRBJ2-7; D not certain. Germline CDR1 and CDR2: LNHDA and SQIVND (reference sequence). There are 13 residues in the CDR3. V lost 1 base and J lost 6, with 10 bases in between. The CDR3 DNA reads as TGTGCCAGTAGTATAGTGACGTGGGGCGAGCAGTACTTC. Amino acids: CASSIVTWGEQYF.